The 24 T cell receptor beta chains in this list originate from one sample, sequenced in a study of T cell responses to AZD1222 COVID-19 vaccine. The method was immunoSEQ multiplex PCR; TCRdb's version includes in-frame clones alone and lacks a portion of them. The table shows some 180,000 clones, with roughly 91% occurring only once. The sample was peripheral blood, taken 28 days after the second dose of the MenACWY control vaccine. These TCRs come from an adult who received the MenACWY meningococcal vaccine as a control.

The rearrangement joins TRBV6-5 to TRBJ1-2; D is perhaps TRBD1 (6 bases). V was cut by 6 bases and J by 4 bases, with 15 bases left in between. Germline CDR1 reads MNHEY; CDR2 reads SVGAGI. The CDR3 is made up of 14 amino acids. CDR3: CASSPRGSGYGYTF. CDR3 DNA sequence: TGTGCCAGCAGCCCGAGGGGGAGTGGCTATGGCTACACCTTC.

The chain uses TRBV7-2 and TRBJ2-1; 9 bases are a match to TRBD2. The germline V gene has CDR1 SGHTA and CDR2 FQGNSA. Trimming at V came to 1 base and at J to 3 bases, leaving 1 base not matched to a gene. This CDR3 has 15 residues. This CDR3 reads CASSLGLAVYNEQFF. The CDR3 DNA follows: TGTGCCAGCAGCTTAGGACTAGCGGTCTACAATGAGCAGTTCTTC.

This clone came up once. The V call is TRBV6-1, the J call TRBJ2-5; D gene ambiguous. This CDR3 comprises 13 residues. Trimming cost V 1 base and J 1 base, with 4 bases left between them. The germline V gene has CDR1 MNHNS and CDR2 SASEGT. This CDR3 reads CASSEGPQETQYF. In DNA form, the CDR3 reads TGTGCCAGCAGTGAAGGACCCCAAGAGACCCAGTACTTC.

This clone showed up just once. CDR3 sequence reads: CASIRDRASGNTIYF. Written as DNA, the CDR3 is TGTGCCAGCATCAGGGACCGTGCTTCTGGAAACACCATATATTTT. The V call is TRBV6-5, the J call TRBJ1-3; D is possibly TRBD1 (5 bases). Trimming stripped 7 bases from V and 1 base from J, with 14 bases between. The CDR3 has 15 residues. CDR1 MNHEY and CDR2 SVGAGI come from the germline V gene.

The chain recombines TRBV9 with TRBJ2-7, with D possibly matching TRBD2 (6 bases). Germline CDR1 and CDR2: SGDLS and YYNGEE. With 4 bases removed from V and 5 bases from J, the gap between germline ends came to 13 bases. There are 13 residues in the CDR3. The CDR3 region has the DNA TGTGCCAGCAGCCGGGACTTAATCGACGAGCAGTACTTC. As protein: CASSRDLIDEQYF.

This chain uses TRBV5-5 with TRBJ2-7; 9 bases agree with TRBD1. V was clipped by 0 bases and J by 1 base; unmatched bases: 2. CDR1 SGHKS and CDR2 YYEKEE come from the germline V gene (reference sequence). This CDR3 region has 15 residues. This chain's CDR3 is CASSLAGQGSYEQYF. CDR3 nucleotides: TGTGCCAGCAGCTTGGCGGGACAGGGTTCCTACGAGCAGTACTTC. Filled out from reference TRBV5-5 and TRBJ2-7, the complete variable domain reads DAGVTQSPTHLIKTRGQQVTLRCSPISGHKSVSWYQQVLGQGPQFIFQYYEKEERGRGNFPDRFSARQFPNYSSELNVNALLLGDSALYLCASSLAGQGSYEQYFGPGTRLTVT.

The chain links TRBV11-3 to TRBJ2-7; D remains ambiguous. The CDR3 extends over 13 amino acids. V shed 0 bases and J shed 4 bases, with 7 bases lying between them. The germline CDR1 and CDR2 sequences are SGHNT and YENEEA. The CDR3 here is CASSLDSRYEQYF. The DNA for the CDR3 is TGTGCCAGCAGCTTAGATTCCCGATACGAGCAGTACTTC. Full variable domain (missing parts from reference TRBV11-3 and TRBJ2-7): EAGVVQSPRYKIIEKKQPVAFWCNPISGHNTLYWYLQNLGQGPELLIRYENEEAVDDSQLPKDRFSAERLKGVDSTLKIQPAELGDSAVYLCASSLDSRYEQYFGPGTRLTVT.

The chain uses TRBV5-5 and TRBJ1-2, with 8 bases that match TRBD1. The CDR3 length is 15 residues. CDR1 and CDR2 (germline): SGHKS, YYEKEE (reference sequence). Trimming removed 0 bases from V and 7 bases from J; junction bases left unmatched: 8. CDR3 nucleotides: TGTGCCAGCAGCTTGGCGGCAGGGGGCTCGTCTGGCTACACCTTC. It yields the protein CASSLAAGGSSGYTF.

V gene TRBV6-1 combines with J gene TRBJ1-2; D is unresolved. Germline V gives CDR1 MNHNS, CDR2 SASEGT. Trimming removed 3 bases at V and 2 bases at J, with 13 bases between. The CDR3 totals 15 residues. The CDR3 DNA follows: TGTGCCAGCAGTGAGTATCTCCCCGGCAACTATGGCTACACCTTC. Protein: CASSEYLPGNYGYTF.

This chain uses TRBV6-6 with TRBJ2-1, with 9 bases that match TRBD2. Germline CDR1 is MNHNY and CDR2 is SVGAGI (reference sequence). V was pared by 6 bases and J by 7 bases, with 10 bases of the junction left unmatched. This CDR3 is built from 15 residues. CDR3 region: CASSQGTSSANEQFF. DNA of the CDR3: TGTGCCAGCAGCCAAGGGACTAGCTCGGCTAATGAGCAGTTCTTC.

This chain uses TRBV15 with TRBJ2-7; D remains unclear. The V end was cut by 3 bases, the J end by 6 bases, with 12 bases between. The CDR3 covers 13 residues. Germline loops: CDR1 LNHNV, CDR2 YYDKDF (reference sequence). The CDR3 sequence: CATSRSLTGEQYF. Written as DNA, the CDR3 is TGTGCCACCAGCAGGAGTCTAACGGGCGAGCAGTACTTC.

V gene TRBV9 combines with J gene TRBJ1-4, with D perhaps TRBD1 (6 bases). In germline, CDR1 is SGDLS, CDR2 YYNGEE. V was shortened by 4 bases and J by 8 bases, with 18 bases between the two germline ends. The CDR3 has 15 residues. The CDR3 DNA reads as TGTGCCAGCAGCCCCAGGGGCCCTCCGGGCGAAAAACTGTTTTTT. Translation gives CASSPRGPPGEKLFF.

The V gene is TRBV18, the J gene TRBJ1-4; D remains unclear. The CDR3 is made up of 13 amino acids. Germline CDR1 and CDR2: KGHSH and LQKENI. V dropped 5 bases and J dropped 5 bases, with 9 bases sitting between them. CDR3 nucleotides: TGTGCCAGCTCAAGAGGGTTAAATGAAAAACTGTTTTTT. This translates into CASSRGLNEKLFF.

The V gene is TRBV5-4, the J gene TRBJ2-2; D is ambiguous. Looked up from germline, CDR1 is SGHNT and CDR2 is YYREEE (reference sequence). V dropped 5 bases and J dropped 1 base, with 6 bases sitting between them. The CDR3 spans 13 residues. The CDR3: CASSTGNTGELFF. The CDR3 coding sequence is TGTGCCAGCAGTACGGGGAACACCGGGGAGCTGTTTTTT.

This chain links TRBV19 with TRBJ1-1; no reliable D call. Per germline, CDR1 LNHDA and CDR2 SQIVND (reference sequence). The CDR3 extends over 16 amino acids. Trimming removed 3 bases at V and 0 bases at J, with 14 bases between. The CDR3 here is CASSMFPRVLNTEAFF. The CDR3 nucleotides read TGTGCCAGTAGTATGTTCCCCCGGGTGTTGAACACTGAAGCTTTCTTT. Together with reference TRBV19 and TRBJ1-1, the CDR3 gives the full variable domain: DGGITQSPKYLFRKEGQNVTLSCEQNLNHDAMYWYRQDPGQGLRLIYYSQIVNDFQKGDIAEGYSVSREKKESFPLTVTSAQKNPTAFYLCASSMFPRVLNTEAFFGQGTRLTVV.

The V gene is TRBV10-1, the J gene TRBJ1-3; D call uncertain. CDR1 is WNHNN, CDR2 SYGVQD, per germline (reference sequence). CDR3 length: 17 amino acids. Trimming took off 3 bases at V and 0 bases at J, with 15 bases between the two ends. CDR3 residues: CASSEFQALSSGNTIYF. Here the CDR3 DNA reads TGCGCCAGCAGTGAATTCCAGGCATTGAGCTCTGGAAACACCATATATTTT.

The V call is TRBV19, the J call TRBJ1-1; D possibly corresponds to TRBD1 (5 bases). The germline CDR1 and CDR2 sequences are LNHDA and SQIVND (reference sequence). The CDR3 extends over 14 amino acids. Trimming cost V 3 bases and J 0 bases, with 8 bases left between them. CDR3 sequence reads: CASSIGTVNTEAFF. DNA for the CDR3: TGTGCCAGTAGTATTGGGACGGTGAACACTGAAGCTTTCTTT.

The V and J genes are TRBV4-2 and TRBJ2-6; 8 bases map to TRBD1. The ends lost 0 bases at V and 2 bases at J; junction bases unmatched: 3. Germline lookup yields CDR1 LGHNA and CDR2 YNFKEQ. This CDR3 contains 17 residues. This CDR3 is CASSQDTGGTGANVLTF. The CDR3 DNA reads TGTGCCAGCAGCCAAGATACAGGGGGAACTGGGGCCAACGTCCTGACTTTC.

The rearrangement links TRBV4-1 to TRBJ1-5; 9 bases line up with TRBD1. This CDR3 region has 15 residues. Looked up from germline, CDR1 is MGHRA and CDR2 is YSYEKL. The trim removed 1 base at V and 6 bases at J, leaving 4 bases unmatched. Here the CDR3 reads CASSQVGTGSQPQHF. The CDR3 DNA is TGCGCCAGCAGCCAAGTGGGGACAGGGTCTCAGCCCCAGCATTTT.

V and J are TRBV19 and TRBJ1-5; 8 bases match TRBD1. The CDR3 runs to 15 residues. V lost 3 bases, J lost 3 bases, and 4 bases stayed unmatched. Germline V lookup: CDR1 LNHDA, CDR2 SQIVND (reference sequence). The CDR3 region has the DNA TGTGCCAGTAGTATTCAGGGGGCCGACAATCAGCCCCAGCATTTT. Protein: CASSIQGADNQPQHF.

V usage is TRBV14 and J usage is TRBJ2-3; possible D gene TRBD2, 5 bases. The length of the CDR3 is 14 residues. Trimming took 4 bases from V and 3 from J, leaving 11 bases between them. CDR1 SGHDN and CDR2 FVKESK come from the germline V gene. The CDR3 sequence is CASSPLGLTDTQYF. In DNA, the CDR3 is TGTGCCAGCAGCCCGTTAGGACTTACAGATACGCAGTATTTT.

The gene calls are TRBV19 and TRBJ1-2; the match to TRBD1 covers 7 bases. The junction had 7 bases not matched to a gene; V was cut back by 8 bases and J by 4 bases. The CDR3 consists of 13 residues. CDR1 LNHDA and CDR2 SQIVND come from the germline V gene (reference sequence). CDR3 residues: CASGTGTVYGYTF. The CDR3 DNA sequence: TGTGCCAGTGGAACCGGGACAGTCTATGGCTACACCTTC.

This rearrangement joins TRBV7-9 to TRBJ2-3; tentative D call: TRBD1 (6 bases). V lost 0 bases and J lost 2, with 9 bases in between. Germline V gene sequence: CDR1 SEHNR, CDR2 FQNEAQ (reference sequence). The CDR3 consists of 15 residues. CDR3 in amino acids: CASSLARTATDTQYF. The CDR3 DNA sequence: TGTGCCAGCAGCTTAGCACGGACAGCCACAGATACGCAGTATTTT.

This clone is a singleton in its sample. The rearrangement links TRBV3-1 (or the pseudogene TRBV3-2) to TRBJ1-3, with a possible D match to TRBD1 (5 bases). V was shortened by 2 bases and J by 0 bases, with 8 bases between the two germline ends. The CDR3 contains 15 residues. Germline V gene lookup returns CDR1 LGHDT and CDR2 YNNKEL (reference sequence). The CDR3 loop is CASSQRGNSGNTIYF. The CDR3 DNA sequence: TGTGCCAGCAGCCAACGGGGCAACTCTGGAAACACCATATATTTT.